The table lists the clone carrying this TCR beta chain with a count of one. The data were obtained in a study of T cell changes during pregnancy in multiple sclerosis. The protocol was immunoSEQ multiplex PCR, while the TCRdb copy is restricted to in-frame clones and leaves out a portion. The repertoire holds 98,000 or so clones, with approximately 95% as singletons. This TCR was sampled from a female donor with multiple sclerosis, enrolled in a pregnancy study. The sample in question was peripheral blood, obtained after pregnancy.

As DNA, the CDR3 is TGTGCCAGCAGTGAACTACAGGGGGCCTACGAGCAGTACTTC. It encodes CASSELQGAYEQYF. This sequence joins TRBV6-1 and TRBJ2-7; the match to TRBD1 covers 8 bases. Per germline, CDR1 MNHNS and CDR2 SASEGT. The junction had 2 bases not matched to a gene; V was cut back by 2 bases and J by 2 bases. This CDR3 contains 14 residues.